The T cell receptor (beta chain) under discussion was sequenced for a study of T cells after yellow fever vaccination. Study at large: Researchers used SMART-Seq v4 Ultra Low Input to prepare fractions that had low cell numbers.

The sample holds a few counts of this clonotype. In germline, CDR1 is SGHRS, CDR2 YFSETQ. V lost 0 bases and J 4 bases, leaving 10 bases between the germline ends. The CDR3 spans 14 residues. A single record per CDR3 protein comes from TCRdb applying MiXCR to the 5' RACE reads. The data contain approximately 300,000 distinct CDR3 sequences, around 7% of them singletons. The source was PBMCs, collected 35 to 50 days after the first yellow fever vaccination. This TCR derives from a man between 18 and 29 years old who received the YFV17D yellow fever vaccine. V usage is TRBV5-1 and J usage is TRBJ2-5; D may correspond to TRBD1 or TRBD2 (5 bases each). The CDR3: CASSLAGTPETQYF. CDR3 nucleotides: TGCGCCAGCAGCTTGGCCGGGACCCCAGAGACCCAGTACTTC.